Following are 22 T cell receptor beta chains from one sample sequenced in a study of identical twins. TCRdb reprocessed the 5' RACE reads via MiXCR and lists one record per CDR3 protein. Counted here are roughly 1.6 million distinct CDR3 sequences, about 31% occurring once; the ten biggest clones make up around 0.3%. Material for sequencing was cord blood. Source of these receptors: a newborn girl in good health.

This clonotype has more than one count but fewer than ten. V gene TRBV9 combines with J gene TRBJ2-1; D call uncertain. Trimming pared 0 bases from V and 2 bases from J, leaving 6 bases between. The length of the CDR3 is 14 residues. Germline CDR1 SGDLS, CDR2 YYNGEE. CDR3 region: CASSVGNPYNEQFF. In DNA, the CDR3 is TGTGCCAGCAGCGTAGGTAACCCCTACAATGAGCAGTTCTTC.

This clonotype was seen a handful of times. The chain couples TRBV20-1 to TRBJ2-1, with 8 positions matching TRBD1. V was pared by 1 base and J by 0 bases, with 5 bases of the junction left unmatched. Germline V gene lookup returns CDR1 DFQATT and CDR2 SNEGSKA (reference sequence). The CDR3 runs 16 residues. The CDR3 loop reads CSARAATGGSYNEQFF. CDR3 DNA: TGCAGTGCTAGAGCCGCAACAGGGGGCTCCTACAATGAGCAGTTCTTC.

The chain combines TRBV4-1 with TRBJ1-1; 7 nucleotides align to TRBD1. The CDR3 is made up of 14 amino acids. Germline trimming cut 0 bases from V and 5 bases from J; bases unmatched to any gene: 3. Germline V gene lookup returns CDR1 MGHRA and CDR2 YSYEKL. The CDR3 loop reads CASSQESGGTEAFF. Here the CDR3 DNA reads TGCGCCAGCAGCCAAGAGTCAGGGGGAACTGAAGCTTTCTTT.

This chain joins TRBV12-3 or TRBV12-4 and TRBJ1-1; perhaps TRBD1 as D (5 bases). The length of the CDR3 is 16 residues. V lost 10 bases, J lost 4 bases, and 25 bases lay in between. CDR3 amino acids: CATQWGGSTSSTEAFF. The CDR3 DNA reads TGTGCCACCCAGTGGGGGGGATCCACCAGCAGCACTGAAGCTTTCTTT.

The rearrangement links TRBV6-2 or TRBV6-3 to TRBJ2-7, with 9 bases matching TRBD2. V gave up 6 bases and J gave up 2 bases; unmatched junction bases: 11. The CDR3 loop spans 16 amino acids. Germline assignment: CDR1 MNHEY and CDR2 SVGEGT. For the CDR3, the DNA is TGTGCCAGCAGGGACCCTAGCGGGATTACCCCCTACGAGCAGTACTTC. As protein: CASRDPSGITPYEQYF.

The rearrangement joins TRBV6-5 to TRBJ1-3; TRBD1 agrees at 7 bases. The ends lost 4 bases at V and 3 bases at J; junction bases unmatched: 6. CDR3 length: 15 residues. CDR1 and CDR2 from the germline V gene are MNHEY and SVGAGI. This chain's CDR3 is CASSSTGALGNTIYF. CDR3 sequence (DNA): TGTGCCAGCAGTTCAACAGGGGCTCTTGGAAACACCATATATTTT.

This clonotype has a handful of counts. The chain has TRBV20-1 and TRBJ2-1; 13 bases align to TRBD2. Germline lookup yields CDR1 DFQATT and CDR2 SNEGSKA (reference sequence). With 0 bases clipped from V and 8 bases from J, the junction kept 4 bases outside the gene matches. The CDR3 has 15 residues. CDR3 DNA sequence: TGCAGTGCTAGAGATCGGACTAGCGGGGGTGATGAGCAGTTCTTC. Its translation is CSARDRTSGGDEQFF.

The chain uses TRBV29-1 and TRBJ1-4, with D unresolved. This CDR3 has 11 amino acids. With 4 bases removed from V and 8 bases from J, the gap between germline ends came to 8 bases. CDR1 is SQVTM and CDR2 is ANQGSEA in the germline V gene. The CDR3 reads CSVAEGEKLFF. CDR3 nucleotides: TGCAGCGTTGCCGAAGGCGAAAAACTGTTTTTT.

The chain employs TRBV5-6 and TRBJ2-1, with 7 bases aligning to TRBD1. The CDR3 spans 16 residues. The V gene's germline CDR1 is SGHDT and CDR2 YYEEEE. Losses at the gene ends were 0 bases for V and 7 bases for J; bases not matched to a gene: 10. CDR3 nucleotides: TGTGCCAGCAGCTTGGTAGGGAGAACGACAGGGAATGAGCAGTTCTTC. Encoded protein: CASSLVGRTTGNEQFF.

As regards this clonotype: This likely comes from a read error, as the CDR3 has no conserved phenylalanine or tryptophan at its end. The chain recombines TRBV9 with TRBJ2-3; 8 bases map to TRBD2. Germline V lookup: CDR1 SGDLS, CDR2 YYNGEE. This CDR3 is built from 17 residues. The trim removed 0 bases at V and 4 bases at J, leaving 10 bases unmatched. CDR3 DNA: TGTGCCAGCAGCGTAGACCAGCGGGAGTTGGGCGCAGATACGCAGTATTTG. Amino acids: CASSVDQRELGADTQYL.

This clonotype occurred a few times. This chain connects TRBV6-6 to TRBJ1-4, with D possibly TRBD1 on 5 matching bases. The length of the CDR3 is 15 residues. The V end was cut by 6 bases, the J end by 5 bases, with 16 bases between. Germline CDR1 is MNHNY and CDR2 is SVGAGI (reference sequence). The CDR3 DNA sequence: TGTGCCAGCAGGAGTACGGGGACGGCGAATGAAAAACTGTTTTTT. This gives the protein CASRSTGTANEKLFF.

In this sample, this clonotype turned up a few times. This chain links TRBV5-1 with TRBJ2-3; no firm D call. Germline-derived CDR1 and CDR2 are SGHRS and YFSETQ. The V gene lost 3 bases and the J gene lost 2 bases, with 10 bases spanning the gap. The CDR3 length is 14 residues. CDR3 sequence: CASSSGSFTDTQYF. CDR3 DNA sequence: TGCGCCAGCAGCTCTGGCTCATTCACAGATACGCAGTATTTT. The full variable domain, with the rest looked up from reference TRBV5-1 and TRBJ2-3, is KAGVTQTPRYLIKTRGQQVTLSCSPISGHRSVSWYQQTPGQGLQFLFEYFSETQRNKGNFPGRFSGRQFSNSRSEMNVSTLELGDSALYLCASSSGSFTDTQYFGPGTRLTVL.

The V gene is TRBV20-1, the J gene TRBJ2-1; D gene ambiguous. The germline V gene has CDR1 DFQATT and CDR2 SNEGSKA (reference sequence). Trimming shortened V by 0 bases and J by 0 bases, and 6 bases separated the two germline ends. CDR3 length: 14 residues. The CDR3 loop is CSARDSSSYNEQFF. The DNA for the CDR3 is TGCAGTGCTAGAGACTCAAGCTCCTACAATGAGCAGTTCTTC.

This sequence joins TRBV10-3 and TRBJ2-3; the D gene could be TRBD1 or TRBD2 (5 bases each). There are 15 residues in the CDR3. Per germline, CDR1 ENHRY and CDR2 SYGVKD. Deletions cut 10 bases from V and 0 bases from J, with 17 bases between. CDR3 nucleotides: TGTGCCAACATTACCGGGACGGAGAGCACAGATACGCAGTATTTT. Translating gives CANITGTESTDTQYF.

V usage is TRBV20-1 and J usage is TRBJ2-1; 9 positions match TRBD2. The CDR3 is 13 residues long. The germline V gene encodes CDR1 DFQATT and CDR2 SNEGSKA (reference sequence). The trim removed 6 bases at V and 13 bases at J, leaving 13 bases unmatched. The CDR3 region is CSAKRGAQETQFF. The CDR3 DNA is TGCAGTGCAAAGCGGGGGGCCCAAGAGACCCAGTTCTTC.

Comments on this clonotype: A much larger clone differs from this one at a single base, so this may be a read error. The chain links TRBV13 to TRBJ2-7, with 10 nucleotides matching TRBD2. Germline V gene data show CDR1 as PRHDT and CDR2 as FYEKMQ (reference sequence). The CDR3 covers 15 residues. The ends lost 3 bases at V and 7 bases at J; junction bases unmatched: 9. The CDR3 protein is CASSFGTSAYNEQYF. In DNA, the CDR3 is TGTGCCAGCAGCTTCGGGACTAGCGCTTACAATGAGCAGTACTTC.

The count of this clonotype is one. This chain uses TRBV3-1 with TRBJ2-1; 10 bases are a match to TRBD1. The CDR3 runs to 17 residues. Germline V CDR1 and CDR2: LGHDT, YNNKEL (reference sequence). V lost 0 bases, J lost 13 bases, and 15 bases stayed unmatched. This CDR3 is CASSQDRGQGGKETQFF. The CDR3 DNA follows: TGTGCCAGCAGCCAAGATCGAGGACAGGGGGGGAAAGAGACCCAGTTCTTC.

This clonotype was observed at least ten times. V is TRBV20-1 and J is TRBJ1-5; D may be TRBD1 (5 bases). V gave up 1 base and J gave up 0 bases, with 7 bases separating them. Germline loops: CDR1 DFQATT, CDR2 SNEGSKA (reference sequence). The CDR3 has 14 residues. CDR3 nucleotides: TGCAGTGCTAGAGTGGGGACTAGCAATCAGCCCCAGCATTTT. Its translation is CSARVGTSNQPQHF.

The rearrangement uses TRBV27 and TRBJ1-1; D is ambiguous. V was trimmed by 0 bases and J by 7 bases, leaving 9 bases between them. The CDR3 totals 13 residues. Germline lookup yields CDR1 MNHEY and CDR2 SMNVEV (reference sequence). The CDR3 here is CASSLSDGFEAFF. CDR3 DNA: TGTGCCAGCAGTTTATCCGATGGCTTTGAAGCTTTCTTT.

This clonotype has more than one count but fewer than ten. The J gene is TRBJ1-4, the V gene TRBV20-1; D gene ambiguous. In germline, CDR1 is DFQATT, CDR2 SNEGSKA (reference sequence). The CDR3 has 14 residues. The V end lost 1 base, the J end lost 2 bases, and 8 bases lay between the germline ends. In DNA form, the CDR3 reads TGCAGTGCTAGAGTTGGGGTGACTAATGAAAAACTGTTTTTT. This sequence encodes CSARVGVTNEKLFF.

This sequence joins TRBV12-3 or TRBV12-4 and TRBJ2-5; 10 bases agree with TRBD2. The V gene end was trimmed by 4 bases and the J gene end by 1 base; junction bases not matched to a gene: 6. The CDR3 is made up of 16 amino acids. The CDR3 spells CASSSLAGALQETQYF. The CDR3 region has the DNA TGTGCCAGCAGTTCCCTAGCGGGAGCCCTCCAAGAGACCCAGTACTTC.

The sample holds many counts of this clonotype. J is TRBJ2-7 and V is TRBV4-2, with TRBD2 matching 7 bases. This CDR3 region has 16 residues. Germline lookup yields CDR1 LGHNA and CDR2 YNFKEQ. The ends lost 1 base at V and 2 bases at J; junction bases unmatched: 8. The CDR3 coding sequence is TGTGCCAGCAGCCAAGTACCGGGGGGTTTCCCCTACGAGCAGTACTTC. Protein product: CASSQVPGGFPYEQYF.